These T cell receptor beta chains were read from a single sample in a study of blood T cell repertoires in COVID-19. Libraries were prepared by immunoSEQ multiplex PCR; TCRdb keeps only in-frame clonotypes and omits some of them. The sample includes 28,000 or so clones, under 85% seen only once; the top ten take 65% to 80%. Specimen: peripheral blood. These receptors came from a man in his 70s with acute or convalescent COVID-19. Both conserved end residues are part of each CDR3. A D gene is named only where the DNA matches it firmly. Clone size is shown for a subset of rows, as once, few, many or a class of expanded clone.

V gene,D gene,J gene,clone size,CDR3 DNA,CDR3 protein
TRBV11-3,TRBD2,TRBJ2-1,.,TGTGCCAGCAGCTTAGTGGCGGGGGTGGATGAGCAGTTCTTC,CASSLVAGVDEQFF
TRBV5-5,.,TRBJ1-6,.,TGTGCCAGCAGCCAGGACAGTGGGCTAGCACCCCTCCACTTT,CASSQDSGLAPLHF
TRBV5-8,TRBD1,TRBJ2-7,.,TGTGCCAGCAGCCGCGGGACAGGGGGATACTACGAGCAGTACTTC,CASSRGTGGYYEQYF
TRBV11-3,TRBD2,TRBJ2-3,.,TGTGCCAGCAGCGATGGACTAGTTGACTCAGATACGCAGTATTTT,CASSDGLVDSDTQYF
TRBV19,.,TRBJ2-1,.,TGTGCCAGTAGGAAGAGCGAAAGTTACAATGAGCAGTTCTTC,CASRKSESYNEQFF
TRBV4-1,.,TRBJ1-5,once,TGCGCCAGCAGCCAAGATCGAGGAATGTTTAATCAGCCCCAGCATTTT,CASSQDRGMFNQPQHF
TRBV19,TRBD1,TRBJ2-7,.,TGTGCCAGTAGTATAGAAGGACAGGCCCACCTTTACGAGCAGTACTTC,CASSIEGQAHLYEQYF
TRBV11-3,TRBD1,TRBJ2-7,.,TGTGCCAGCAGTTCCGGGACAGGGAGTGGGGAGCAGTACTTC,CASSSGTGSGEQYF
TRBV9,TRBD2,TRBJ2-3,.,TGTGCCAGCAGTGCCTCGGGAGCGGGAGCTCTCGGAGATACGCAGTATTTT,CASSASGAGALGDTQYF
TRBV7-2,.,TRBJ2-3,few,TGTGCCAGCAGCTTACCGGGAGAGATACGAGATACGCAGTATTTT,CASSLPGEIRDTQYF
TRBV5-6,TRBD1,TRBJ1-1,.,TGTGCCAGCAGCTTTTGGGACAGGGCTATCACTGAAGCTTTCTTT,CASSFWDRAITEAFF
TRBV19,.,TRBJ1-2,few,TGTGCCAGTGAGTCTCGGAGGGAAGCTAACTATGGCTACACCTTC,CASESRREANYGYTF
TRBV7-2,.,TRBJ2-7,.,TGTGCCAGCAGCTTAGGTTCAGGCTTCTACGAGCAGTACTTC,CASSLGSGFYEQYF
TRBV5-6,TRBD1,TRBJ2-5,few,TGTGCCAGCAGCATCGGGACAGGGGCCCAAGAGACCCAGTACTTC,CASSIGTGAQETQYF
TRBV11-3,TRBD1,TRBJ2-2,.,TGTGCCAGCAGCTGGGGACAGGGTCGCACCGGGGAGCTGTTTTTT,CASSWGQGRTGELFF
TRBV27,.,TRBJ1-1,.,TGTGCCAGCAGTTTCATCACCTTCCAGGGAGGGCAGGCTGAAGCTTTCTTT,CASSFITFQGGQAEAFF
TRBV6-2/TRBV6-3,.,TRBJ2-2,.,TGTGCCAGCACCCCGGGACTCAACACCGGGGAGCTGTTTTTT,CASTPGLNTGELFF
TRBV30,.,TRBJ2-3,.,TGTGCCTGGGAGAGGGTAGATACGCAGTATTTT,CAWERVDTQYF
TRBV14,.,TRBJ2-5,.,TGTGCCAGCAGCCAAAATCGCTGGGGGCCGGGAGAGACCCAGTACTTC,CASSQNRWGPGETQYF
TRBV29-1,TRBD1,TRBJ2-1,.,TGCAGCGTGGGCAGGGGGTTTGAGCATGAGCAGTTCTTC,CSVGRGFEHEQFF
TRBV7-9,.,TRBJ2-5,few,TGTGCCAGCTCTCGAGGTGGCGGGGAGACCCAGTACTTC,CASSRGGGETQYF
TRBV2,TRBD1,TRBJ2-2,.,TGTGCCAGCAGTCCTGGACAGGGGATGAACACCGGGGAGCTGTTTTTT,CASSPGQGMNTGELFF
TRBV5-4,TRBD1,TRBJ1-6,few,TGTGCCAGCAGCTGGGACAGGGACAATTCACCCCTCCACTTT,CASSWDRDNSPLHF
TRBV6-5,.,TRBJ1-1,.,TGTGCCAGCAGCCGCGGGGAAGTGAACACTGAAGCTTTCTTT,CASSRGEVNTEAFF
TRBV6-6,TRBD1,TRBJ1-1,.,TGTGCCAGCATTAACCGGGACAGTCTATATGAAGCTTTCTTT,CASINRDSLYEAFF
TRBV9,TRBD1,TRBJ1-3,.,TGTGCCAGCAGCGAGGGGACAGCCTTCTCTGGAAACACCATATATTTT,CASSEGTAFSGNTIYF
TRBV27,.,TRBJ1-5,.,TGTGCCAGCAGCCTAGGACCGGGAGAGACGGGCAATCAGCCCCAGCATTTT,CASSLGPGETGNQPQHF
TRBV7-8,.,TRBJ2-7,.,TGTGCCAGCAGCGAACCGGGGGGCGCGTCCTACGAGCAGTACTTC,CASSEPGGASYEQYF
TRBV4-3,.,TRBJ2-7,.,TGCGCCAGCAGCCAAGTCATCTCCTACGAGCAGTACTTC,CASSQVISYEQYF
TRBV7-9,.,TRBJ2-5,.,TGTGCCAGCAGCTCAGAAGTTGGGACCCAGTACTTC,CASSSEVGTQYF
TRBV6-5,.,TRBJ2-3,.,TGTGCCAGCAGCCGTAACCAGGGTAGAGATACGCAGTATTTT,CASSRNQGRDTQYF
TRBV6-5,TRBD1,TRBJ1-6,.,TGTGCCAGCAGTTACTCCGGGACAGATAATTCACCCCTCCACTTT,CASSYSGTDNSPLHF
TRBV3-1/TRBV3-2,.,TRBJ1-3,.,TGTGCCAGCAGCCAAGACGTCACTCGTCGGGCTGGAAACACCATATATTTT,CASSQDVTRRAGNTIYF
TRBV9,.,TRBJ1-6,.,TGTGCCAGCAGCGTACACGGGGGGGCAAATTCACCCCTCCACTTT,CASSVHGGANSPLHF
TRBV19,.,TRBJ1-6,.,TGTGCCAGTAGTATCGGGGGGGGATCTGCCTCACCCCTCCACTTT,CASSIGGGSASPLHF
TRBV2,TRBD1,TRBJ1-2,.,TGTGCCAGCAGTTCCGAGAACAGGGGGGTCTATGGCTACACCTTC,CASSSENRGVYGYTF
TRBV6-5,TRBD1,TRBJ1-4,once,TGTGCCAGCAGGAGGGGGCTGGCGGGGGAAAAACTGTTTTTT,CASRRGLAGEKLFF
TRBV7-2,.,TRBJ2-3,.,TGTGCCAGCAGCCTTAGCGGCACTAGCACAGATACGCAGTATTTT,CASSLSGTSTDTQYF
TRBV7-3,.,TRBJ2-3,.,TGTGCCAGCAGCCGAGAAGCGGCAGATACGCAGTATTTT,CASSREAADTQYF
TRBV7-2,TRBD1,TRBJ1-2,once,TGTGCCAGCAGCTTAACACAGGGGGACTATGGCTACACCTTC,CASSLTQGDYGYTF
TRBV7-8,TRBD1,TRBJ1-5,.,TGTGCCAGCAGCTTAGAAGGGGGCAGGGATCAGCCCCAGCATTTT,CASSLEGGRDQPQHF